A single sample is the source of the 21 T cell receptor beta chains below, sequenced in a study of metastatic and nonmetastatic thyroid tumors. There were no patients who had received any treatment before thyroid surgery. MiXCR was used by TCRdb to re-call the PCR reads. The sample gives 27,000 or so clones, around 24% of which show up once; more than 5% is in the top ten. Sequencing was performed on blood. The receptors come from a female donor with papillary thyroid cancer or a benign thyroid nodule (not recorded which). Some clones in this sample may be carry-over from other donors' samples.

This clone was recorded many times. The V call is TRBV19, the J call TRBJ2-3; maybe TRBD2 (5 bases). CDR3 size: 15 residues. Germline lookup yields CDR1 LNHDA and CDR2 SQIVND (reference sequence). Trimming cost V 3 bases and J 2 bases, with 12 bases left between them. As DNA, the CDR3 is TGTGCCAGTAGTATTGGACTGTTATTCACAGATACGCAGTATTTT. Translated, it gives CASSIGLLFTDTQYF.

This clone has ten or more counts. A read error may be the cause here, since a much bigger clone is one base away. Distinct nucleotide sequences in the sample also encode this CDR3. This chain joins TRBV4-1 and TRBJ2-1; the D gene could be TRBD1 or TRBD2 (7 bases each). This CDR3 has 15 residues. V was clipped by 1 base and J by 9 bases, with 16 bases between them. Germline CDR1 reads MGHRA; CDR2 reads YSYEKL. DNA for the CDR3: TGCGCCAGCAGCCAAGTGGAGGGAGGGGGCCTTGAGCAGTTCTTC. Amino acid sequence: CASSQVEGGGLEQFF.

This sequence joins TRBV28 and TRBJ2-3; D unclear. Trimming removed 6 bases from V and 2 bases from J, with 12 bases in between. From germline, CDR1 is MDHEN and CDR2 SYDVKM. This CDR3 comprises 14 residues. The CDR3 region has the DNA TGTGCCAGCAGCTCGAACGCCCTCACAGATACGCAGTATTTT. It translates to CASSSNALTDTQYF.

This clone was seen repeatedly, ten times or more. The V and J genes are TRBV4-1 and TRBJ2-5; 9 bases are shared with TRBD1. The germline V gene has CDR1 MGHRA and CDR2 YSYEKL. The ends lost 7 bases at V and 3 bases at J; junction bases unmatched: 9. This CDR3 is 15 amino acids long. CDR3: CASTSGTGKKETQYF. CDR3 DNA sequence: TGCGCCAGCACCAGCGGGACAGGGAAGAAAGAGACCCAGTACTTC.

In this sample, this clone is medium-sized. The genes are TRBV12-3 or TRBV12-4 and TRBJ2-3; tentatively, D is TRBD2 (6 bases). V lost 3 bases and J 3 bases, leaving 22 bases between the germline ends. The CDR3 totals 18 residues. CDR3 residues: CASSLSPGVKGRTDTQYF. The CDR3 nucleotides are TGTGCCAGCAGTTTGTCGCCGGGAGTCAAGGGGAGAACAGATACGCAGTATTTT.

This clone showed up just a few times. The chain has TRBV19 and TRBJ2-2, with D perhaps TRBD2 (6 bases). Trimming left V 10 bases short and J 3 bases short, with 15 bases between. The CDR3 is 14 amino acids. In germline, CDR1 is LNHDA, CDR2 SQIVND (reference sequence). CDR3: CATLWGVDTGELFF. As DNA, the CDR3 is TGTGCCACACTTTGGGGGGTCGACACCGGGGAGCTGTTTTTT.

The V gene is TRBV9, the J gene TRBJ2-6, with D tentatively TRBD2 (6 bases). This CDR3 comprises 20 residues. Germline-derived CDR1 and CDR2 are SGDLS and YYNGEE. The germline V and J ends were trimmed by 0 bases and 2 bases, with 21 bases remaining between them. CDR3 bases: TGTGCCAGCAGCGTAGAGGCGGGGCGGGTGGGCTTGACTGGGGCCAACGTCCTGACTTTC. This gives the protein CASSVEAGRVGLTGANVLTF.

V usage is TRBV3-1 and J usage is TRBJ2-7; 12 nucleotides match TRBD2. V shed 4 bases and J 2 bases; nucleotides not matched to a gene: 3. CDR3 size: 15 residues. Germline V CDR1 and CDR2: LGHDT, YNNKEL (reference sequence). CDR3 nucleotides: TGTGCCAGCAGCCCGACTAGCGGGGGCCCCTACGAGCAGTACTTC. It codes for CASSPTSGGPYEQYF.

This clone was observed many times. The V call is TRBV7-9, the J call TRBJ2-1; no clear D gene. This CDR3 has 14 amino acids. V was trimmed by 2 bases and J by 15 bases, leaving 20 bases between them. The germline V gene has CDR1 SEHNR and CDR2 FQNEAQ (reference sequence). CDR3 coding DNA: TGTGCCAGCAGCTTAAAACCGTGGGAAGGTGTGCGGTTCTTC. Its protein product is CASSLKPWEGVRFF.

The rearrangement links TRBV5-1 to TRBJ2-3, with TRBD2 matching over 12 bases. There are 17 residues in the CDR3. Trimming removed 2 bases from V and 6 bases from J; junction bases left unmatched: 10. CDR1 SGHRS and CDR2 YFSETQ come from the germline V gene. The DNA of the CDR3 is TGCGCCAGCAGCTTCGGTCTAGCGGGGGGGCAACTGGATACGCAGTATTTT. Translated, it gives CASSFGLAGGQLDTQYF.

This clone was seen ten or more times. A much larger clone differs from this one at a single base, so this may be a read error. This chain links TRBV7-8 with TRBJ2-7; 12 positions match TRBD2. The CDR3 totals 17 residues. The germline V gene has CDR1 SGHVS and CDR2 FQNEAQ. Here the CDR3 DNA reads TGTGCCAGCAGCTCACTAGCGGGGGGCCCCAGAACCTACAAGCAGTACTTC. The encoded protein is CASSSLAGGPRTYKQYF. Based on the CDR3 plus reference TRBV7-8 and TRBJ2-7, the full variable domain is GAGVSQSPRYKVAKRGQDVALRCDPISGHVSLFWYQQALGQGPEFLTYFQNEAQLDKSGLPSDRFFAERPEGSVSTLKIQRTQQEDSAVYLCASSSLAGGPRTYKQYFGPGTRLTVT.

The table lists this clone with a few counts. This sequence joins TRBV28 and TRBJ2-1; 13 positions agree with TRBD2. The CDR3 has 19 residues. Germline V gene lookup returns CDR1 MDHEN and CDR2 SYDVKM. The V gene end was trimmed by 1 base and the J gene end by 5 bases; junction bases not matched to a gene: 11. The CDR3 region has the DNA TGTGCCAGCAGTTTATTTTGGACTAGCGGGAGTAGACGGCACAATGAGCAGTTCTTC. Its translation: CASSLFWTSGSRRHNEQFF.

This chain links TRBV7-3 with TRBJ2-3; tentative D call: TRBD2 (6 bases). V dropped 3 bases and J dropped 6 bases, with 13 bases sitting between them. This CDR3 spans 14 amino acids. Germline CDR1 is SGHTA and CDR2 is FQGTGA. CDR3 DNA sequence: TGTGCCAGCAGCTTTATCGGGAGAGTTGATACGCAGTATTTT. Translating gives CASSFIGRVDTQYF.

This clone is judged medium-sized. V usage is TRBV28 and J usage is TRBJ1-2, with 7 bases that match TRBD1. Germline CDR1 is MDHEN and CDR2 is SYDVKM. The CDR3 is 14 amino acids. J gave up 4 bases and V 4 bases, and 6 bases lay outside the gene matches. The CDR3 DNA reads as TGTGCCAGCAGTTCCCGACAGGGACCCTATGGCTACACCTTC. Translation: CASSSRQGPYGYTF.

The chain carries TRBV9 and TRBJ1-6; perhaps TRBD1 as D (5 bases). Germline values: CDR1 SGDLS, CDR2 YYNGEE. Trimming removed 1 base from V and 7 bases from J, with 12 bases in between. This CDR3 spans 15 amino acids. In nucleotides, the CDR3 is TGTGCCAGCAGCGTAACTCAGGGAGCGAATTCACCCCTCCACTTT. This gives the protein CASSVTQGANSPLHF.

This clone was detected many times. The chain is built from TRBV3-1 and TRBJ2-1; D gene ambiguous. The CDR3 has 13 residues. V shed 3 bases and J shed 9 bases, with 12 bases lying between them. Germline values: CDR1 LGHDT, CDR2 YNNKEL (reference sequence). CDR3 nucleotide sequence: TGTGCCAGCAGCCATCCCCTAGGTGGTGAGCAGTTCTTC. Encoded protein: CASSHPLGGEQFF.

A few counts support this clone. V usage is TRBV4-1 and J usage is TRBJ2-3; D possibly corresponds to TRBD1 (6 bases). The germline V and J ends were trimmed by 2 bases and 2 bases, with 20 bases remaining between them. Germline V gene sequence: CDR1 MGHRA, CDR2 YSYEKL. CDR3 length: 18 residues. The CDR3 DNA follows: TGCGCCAGCAGCCAATTTGGGGGCGATTTCTCAAACACAGATACGCAGTATTTT. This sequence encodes CASSQFGGDFSNTDTQYF.

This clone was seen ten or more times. The CDR3 nucleotides read TGTGCCAGCAGCCCCCTCAGGGGTGGAACCGGGGAGCTGTTTTTT. Translating gives CASSPLRGGTGELFF. This sequence joins TRBV14 and TRBJ2-2, with D possibly matching TRBD1 (6 bases). Germline values: CDR1 SGHDN, CDR2 FVKESK. The V gene lost 4 bases and the J gene lost 5 bases, with 14 bases spanning the gap. This CDR3 has 15 amino acids.

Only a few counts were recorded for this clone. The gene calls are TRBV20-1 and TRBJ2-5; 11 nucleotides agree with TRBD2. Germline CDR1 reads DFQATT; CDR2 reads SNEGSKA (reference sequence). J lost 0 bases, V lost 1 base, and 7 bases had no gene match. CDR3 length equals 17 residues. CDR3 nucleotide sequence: TGCAGTGCTAGAGCCATTGGACTAGCGGGTAACCAAGAGACCCAGTACTTC. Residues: CSARAIGLAGNQETQYF.

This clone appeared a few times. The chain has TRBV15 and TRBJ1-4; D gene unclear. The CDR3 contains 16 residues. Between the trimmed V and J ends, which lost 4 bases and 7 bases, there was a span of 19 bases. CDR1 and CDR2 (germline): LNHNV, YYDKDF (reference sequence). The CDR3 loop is CATSTGLGTGAEKLFF. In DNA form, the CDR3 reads TGTGCCACCAGCACCGGGCTCGGAACGGGCGCTGAAAAACTGTTTTTT.

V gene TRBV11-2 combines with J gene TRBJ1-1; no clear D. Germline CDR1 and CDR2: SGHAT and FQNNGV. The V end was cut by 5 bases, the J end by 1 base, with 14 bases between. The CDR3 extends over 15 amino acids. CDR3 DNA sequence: TGTGCCAGCAGCCAACGCCGGGCCGGGAACACTGAAGCTTTCTTT. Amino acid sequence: CASSQRRAGNTEAFF. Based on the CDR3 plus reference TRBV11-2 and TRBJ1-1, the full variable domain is EAGVAQSPRYKIIEKRQSVAFWCNPISGHATLYWYQQILGQGPKLLIQFQNNGVVDDSQLPKDRFSAERLKGVDSTLKIQPAKLEDSAVYLCASSQRRAGNTEAFFGQGTRLTVV.